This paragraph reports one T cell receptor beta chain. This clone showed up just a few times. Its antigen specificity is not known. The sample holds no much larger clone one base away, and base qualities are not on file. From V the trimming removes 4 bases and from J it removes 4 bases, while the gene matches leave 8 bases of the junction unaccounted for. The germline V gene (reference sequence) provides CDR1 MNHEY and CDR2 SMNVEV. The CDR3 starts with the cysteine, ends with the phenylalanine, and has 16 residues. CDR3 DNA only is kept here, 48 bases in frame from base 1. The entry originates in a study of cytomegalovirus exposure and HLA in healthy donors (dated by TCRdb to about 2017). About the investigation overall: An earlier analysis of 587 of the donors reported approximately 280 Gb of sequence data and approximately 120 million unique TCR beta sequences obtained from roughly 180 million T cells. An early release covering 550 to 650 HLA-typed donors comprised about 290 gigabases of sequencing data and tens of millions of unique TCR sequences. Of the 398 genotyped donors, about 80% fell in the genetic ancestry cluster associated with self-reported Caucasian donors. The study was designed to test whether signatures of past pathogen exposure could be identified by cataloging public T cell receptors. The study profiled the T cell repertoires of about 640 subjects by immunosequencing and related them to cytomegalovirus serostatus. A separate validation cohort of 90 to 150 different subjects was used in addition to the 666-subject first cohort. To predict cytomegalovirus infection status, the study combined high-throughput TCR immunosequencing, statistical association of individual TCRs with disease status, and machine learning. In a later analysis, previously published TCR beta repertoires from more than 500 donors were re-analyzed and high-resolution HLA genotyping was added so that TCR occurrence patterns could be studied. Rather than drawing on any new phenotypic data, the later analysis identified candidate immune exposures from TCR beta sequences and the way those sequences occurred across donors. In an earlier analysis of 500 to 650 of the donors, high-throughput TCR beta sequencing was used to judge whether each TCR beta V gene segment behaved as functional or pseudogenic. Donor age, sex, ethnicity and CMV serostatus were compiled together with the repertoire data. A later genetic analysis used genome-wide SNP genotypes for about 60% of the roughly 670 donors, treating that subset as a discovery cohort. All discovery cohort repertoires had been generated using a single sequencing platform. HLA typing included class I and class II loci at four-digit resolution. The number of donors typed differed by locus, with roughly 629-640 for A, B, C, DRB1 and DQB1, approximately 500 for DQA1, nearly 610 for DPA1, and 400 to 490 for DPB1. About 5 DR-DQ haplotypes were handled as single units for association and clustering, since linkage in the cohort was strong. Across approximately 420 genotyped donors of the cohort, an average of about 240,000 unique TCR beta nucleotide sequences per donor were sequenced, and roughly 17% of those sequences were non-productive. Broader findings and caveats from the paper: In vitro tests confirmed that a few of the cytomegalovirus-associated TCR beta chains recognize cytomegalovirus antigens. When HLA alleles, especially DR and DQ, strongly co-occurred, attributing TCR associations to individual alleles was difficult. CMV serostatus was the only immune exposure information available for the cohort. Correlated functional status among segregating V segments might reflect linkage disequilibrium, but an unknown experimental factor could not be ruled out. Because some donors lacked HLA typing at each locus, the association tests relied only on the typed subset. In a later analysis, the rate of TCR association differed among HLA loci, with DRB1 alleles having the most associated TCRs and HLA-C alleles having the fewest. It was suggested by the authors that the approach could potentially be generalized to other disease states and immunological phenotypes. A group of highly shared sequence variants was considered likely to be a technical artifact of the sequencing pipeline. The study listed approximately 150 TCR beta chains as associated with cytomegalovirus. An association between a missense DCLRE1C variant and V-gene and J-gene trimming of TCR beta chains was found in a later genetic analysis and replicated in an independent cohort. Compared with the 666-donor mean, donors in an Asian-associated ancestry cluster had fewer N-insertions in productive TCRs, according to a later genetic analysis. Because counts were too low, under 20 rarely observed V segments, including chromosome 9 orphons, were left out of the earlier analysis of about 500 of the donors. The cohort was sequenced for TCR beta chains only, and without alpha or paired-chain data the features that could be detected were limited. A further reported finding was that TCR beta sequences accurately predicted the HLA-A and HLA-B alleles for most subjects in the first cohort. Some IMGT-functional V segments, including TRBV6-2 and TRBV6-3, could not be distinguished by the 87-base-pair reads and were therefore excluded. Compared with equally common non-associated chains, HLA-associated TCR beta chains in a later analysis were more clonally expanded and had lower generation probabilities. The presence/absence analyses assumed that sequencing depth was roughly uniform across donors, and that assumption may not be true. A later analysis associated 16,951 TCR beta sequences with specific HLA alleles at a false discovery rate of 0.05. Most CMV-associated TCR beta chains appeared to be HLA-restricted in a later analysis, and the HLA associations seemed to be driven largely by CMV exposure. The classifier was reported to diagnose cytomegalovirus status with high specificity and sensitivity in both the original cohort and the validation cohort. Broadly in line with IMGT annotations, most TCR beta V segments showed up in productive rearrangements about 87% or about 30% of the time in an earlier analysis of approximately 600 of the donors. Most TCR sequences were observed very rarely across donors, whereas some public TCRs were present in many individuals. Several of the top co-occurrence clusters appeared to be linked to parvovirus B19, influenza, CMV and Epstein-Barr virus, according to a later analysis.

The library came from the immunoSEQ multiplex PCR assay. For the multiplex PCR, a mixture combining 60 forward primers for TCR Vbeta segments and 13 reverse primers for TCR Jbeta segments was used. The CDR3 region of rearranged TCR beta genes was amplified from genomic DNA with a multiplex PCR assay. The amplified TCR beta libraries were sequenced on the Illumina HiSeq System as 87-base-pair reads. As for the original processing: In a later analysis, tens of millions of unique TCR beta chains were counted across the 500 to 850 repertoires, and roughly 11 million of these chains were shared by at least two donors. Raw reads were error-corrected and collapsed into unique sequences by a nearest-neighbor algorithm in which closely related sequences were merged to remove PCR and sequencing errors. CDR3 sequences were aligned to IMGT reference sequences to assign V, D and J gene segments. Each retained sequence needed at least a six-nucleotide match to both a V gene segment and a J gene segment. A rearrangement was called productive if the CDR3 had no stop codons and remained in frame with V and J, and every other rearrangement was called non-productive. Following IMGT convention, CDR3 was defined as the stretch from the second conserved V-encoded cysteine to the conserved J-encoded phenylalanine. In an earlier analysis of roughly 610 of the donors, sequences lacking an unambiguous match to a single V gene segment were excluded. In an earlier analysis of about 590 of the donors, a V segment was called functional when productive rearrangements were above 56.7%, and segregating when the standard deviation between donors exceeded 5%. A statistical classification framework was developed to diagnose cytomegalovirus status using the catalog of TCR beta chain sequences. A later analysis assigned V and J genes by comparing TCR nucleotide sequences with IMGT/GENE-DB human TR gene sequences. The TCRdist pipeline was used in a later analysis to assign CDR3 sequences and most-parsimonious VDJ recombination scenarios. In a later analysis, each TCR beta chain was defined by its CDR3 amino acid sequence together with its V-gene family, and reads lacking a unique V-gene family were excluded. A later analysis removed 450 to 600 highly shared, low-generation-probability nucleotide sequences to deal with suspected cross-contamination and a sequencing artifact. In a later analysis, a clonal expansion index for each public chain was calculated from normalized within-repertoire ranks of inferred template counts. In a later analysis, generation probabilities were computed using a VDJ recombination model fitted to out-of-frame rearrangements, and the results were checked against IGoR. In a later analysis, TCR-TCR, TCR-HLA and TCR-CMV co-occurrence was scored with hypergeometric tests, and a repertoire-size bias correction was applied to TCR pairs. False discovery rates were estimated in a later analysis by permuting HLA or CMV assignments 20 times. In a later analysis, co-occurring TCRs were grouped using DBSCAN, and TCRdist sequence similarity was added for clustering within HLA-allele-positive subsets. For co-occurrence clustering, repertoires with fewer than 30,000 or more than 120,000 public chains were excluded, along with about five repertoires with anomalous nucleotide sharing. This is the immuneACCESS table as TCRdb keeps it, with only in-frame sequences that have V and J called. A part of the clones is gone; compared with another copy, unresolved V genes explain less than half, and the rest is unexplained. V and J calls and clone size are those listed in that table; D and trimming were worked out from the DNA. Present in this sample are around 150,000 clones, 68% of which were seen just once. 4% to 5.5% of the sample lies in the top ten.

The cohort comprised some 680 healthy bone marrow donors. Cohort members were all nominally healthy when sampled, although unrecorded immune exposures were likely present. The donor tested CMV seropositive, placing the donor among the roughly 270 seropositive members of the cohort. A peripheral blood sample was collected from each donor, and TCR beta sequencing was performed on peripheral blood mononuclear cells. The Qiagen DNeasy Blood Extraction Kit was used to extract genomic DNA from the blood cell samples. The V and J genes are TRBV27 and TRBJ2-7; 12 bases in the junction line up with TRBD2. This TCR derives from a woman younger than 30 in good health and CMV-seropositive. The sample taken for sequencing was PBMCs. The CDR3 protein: CASSSDTGTSGYEQYF. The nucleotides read TGTGCCAGCAGTTCTGACACCGGGACTAGCGGGTACGAGCAGTACTTC.